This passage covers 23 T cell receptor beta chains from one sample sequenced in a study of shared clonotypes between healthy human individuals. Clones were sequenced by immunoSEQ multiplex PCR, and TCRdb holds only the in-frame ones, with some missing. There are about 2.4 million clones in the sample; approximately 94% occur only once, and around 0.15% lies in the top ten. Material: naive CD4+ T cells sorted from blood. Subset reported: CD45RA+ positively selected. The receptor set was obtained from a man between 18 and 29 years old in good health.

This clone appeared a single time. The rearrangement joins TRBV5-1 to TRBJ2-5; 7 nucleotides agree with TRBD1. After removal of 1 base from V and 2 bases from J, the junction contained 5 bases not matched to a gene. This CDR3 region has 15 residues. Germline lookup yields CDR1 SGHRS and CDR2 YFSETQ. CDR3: CASSLIQGTQETQYF. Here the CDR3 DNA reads TGCGCCAGCAGCTTGATACAGGGGACGCAAGAGACCCAGTACTTC.

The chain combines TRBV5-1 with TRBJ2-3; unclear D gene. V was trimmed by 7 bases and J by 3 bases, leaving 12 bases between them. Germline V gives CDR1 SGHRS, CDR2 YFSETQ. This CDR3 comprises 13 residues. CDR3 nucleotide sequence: TGCGCCAGCTTCACAAGTGGGACAGATACGCAGTATTTT. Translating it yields CASFTSGTDTQYF.

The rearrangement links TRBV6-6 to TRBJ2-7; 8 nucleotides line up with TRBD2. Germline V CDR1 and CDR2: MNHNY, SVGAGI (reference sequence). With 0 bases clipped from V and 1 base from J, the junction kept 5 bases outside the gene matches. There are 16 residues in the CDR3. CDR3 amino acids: CASSYSYSGRSYEQYF. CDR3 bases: TGTGCCAGCAGTTACTCGTACAGCGGGAGATCCTACGAGCAGTACTTC.

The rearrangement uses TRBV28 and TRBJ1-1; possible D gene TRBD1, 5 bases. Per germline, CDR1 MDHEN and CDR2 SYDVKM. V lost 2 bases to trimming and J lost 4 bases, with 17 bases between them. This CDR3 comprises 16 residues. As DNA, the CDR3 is TGTGCCAGCAGTTTAACGTCTAGACAAAGGGGCACTGAAGCTTTCTTT. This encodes CASSLTSRQRGTEAFF. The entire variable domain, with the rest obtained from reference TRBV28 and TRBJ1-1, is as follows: DVKVTQSSRYLVKRTGEKVFLECVQDMDHENMFWYRQDPGLGLRLIYFSYDVKMKEKGDIPEGYSVSREKKERFSLILESASTNQTSMYLCASSLTSRQRGTEAFFGQGTRLTVV.

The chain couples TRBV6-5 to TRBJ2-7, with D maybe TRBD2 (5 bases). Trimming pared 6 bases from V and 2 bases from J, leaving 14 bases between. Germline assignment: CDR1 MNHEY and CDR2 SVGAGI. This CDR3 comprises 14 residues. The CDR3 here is CASRGGQLAYEQYF. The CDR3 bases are TGTGCCAGCAGAGGAGGCCAGCTCGCCTACGAGCAGTACTTC.

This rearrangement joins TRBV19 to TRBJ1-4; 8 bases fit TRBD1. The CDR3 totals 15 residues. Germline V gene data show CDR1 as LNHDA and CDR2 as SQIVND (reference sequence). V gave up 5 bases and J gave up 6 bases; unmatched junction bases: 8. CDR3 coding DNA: TGTGCCAGTAGTCCAGGGACAGGAATATATGAAAAACTGTTTTTT. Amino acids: CASSPGTGIYEKLFF. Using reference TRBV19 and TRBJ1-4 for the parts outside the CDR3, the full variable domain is DGGITQSPKYLFRKEGQNVTLSCEQNLNHDAMYWYRQDPGQGLRLIYYSQIVNDFQKGDIAEGYSVSREKKESFPLTVTSAQKNPTAFYLCASSPGTGIYEKLFFGSGTQLSVL.

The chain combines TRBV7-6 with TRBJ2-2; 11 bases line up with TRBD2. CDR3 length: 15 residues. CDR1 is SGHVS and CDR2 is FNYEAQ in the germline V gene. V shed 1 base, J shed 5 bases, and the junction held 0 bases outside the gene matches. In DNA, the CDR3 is TGTGCCAGCAGCTTAGGACTAGCGGGAACCGGGGAGCTGTTTTTT. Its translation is CASSLGLAGTGELFF.

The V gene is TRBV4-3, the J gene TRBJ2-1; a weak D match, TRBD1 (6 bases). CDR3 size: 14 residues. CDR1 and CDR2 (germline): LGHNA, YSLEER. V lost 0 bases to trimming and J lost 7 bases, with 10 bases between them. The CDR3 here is CASSQDQGRNEQFF. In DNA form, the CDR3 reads TGCGCCAGCAGCCAAGACCAGGGGAGAAATGAGCAGTTCTTC.

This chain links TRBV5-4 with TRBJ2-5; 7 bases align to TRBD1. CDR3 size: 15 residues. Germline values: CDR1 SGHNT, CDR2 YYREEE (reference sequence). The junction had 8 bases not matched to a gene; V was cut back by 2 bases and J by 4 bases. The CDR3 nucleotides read TGTGCCAGCAGCTTTGGACAGGCTCTGGGAGAGACCCAGTACTTC. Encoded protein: CASSFGQALGETQYF.

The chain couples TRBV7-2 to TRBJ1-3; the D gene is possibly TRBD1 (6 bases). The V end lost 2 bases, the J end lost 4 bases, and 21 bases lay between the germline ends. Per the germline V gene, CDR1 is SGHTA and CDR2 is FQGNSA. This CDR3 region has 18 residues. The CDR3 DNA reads TGTGCCAGCAGCTTAAAATTCTCAGGACAGCCAGGCGGAAACACCATATATTTT. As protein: CASSLKFSGQPGGNTIYF.

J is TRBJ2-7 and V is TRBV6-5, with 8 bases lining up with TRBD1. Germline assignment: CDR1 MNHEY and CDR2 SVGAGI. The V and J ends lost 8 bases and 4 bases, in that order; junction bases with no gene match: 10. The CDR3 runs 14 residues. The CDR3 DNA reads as TGTGCCAGCCAACATTCACAGGGGGTTTACGAGCAGTACTTC. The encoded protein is CASQHSQGVYEQYF.

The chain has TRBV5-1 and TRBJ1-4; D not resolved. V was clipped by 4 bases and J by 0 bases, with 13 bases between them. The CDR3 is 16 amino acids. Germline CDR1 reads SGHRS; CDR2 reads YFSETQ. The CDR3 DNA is TGCGCCAGCAGCCTGGGTGGGGTGGCAACTAATGAAAAACTGTTTTTT. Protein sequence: CASSLGGVATNEKLFF.

CDR3 DNA sequence: TGTGCCAGCAGTGCAACAGGTAGCTCCTACAATGAGCAGTTCTTC. This gives the protein CASSATGSSYNEQFF. The chain couples TRBV2 to TRBJ2-1; possibly TRBD1 for D (5 bases). Germline values: CDR1 SNHLY, CDR2 FYNNEI. V lost 4 bases and J lost 0, with 10 bases in between. This CDR3 spans 15 amino acids.

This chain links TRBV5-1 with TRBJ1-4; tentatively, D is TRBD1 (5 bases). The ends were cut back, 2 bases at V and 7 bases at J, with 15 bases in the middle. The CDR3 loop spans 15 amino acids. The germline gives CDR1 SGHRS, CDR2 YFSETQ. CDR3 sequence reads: CASSLGGAVIEKLFF. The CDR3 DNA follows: TGCGCCAGCAGCTTAGGAGGGGCCGTAATTGAAAAACTGTTTTTT.

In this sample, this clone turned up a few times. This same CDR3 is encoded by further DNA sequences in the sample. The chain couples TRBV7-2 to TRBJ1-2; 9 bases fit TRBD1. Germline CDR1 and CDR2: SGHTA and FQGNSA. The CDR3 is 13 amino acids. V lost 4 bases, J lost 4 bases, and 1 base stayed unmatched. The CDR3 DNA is TGTGCCAGCAGCTCGGGACAGGGCTATGGCTACACCTTC. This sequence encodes CASSSGQGYGYTF. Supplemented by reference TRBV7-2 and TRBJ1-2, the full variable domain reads GAGVSQSPSNKVTEKGKDVELRCDPISGHTALYWYRQSLGQGLEFLIYFQGNSAPDKSGLPSDRFSAERTGGSVSTLTIQRTQQEDSAVYLCASSSGQGYGYTFGSGTRLTVV.

This CDR3 reads CAWMAGSGTGELFF. The CDR3 nucleotides read TGTGCCTGGATGGCGGGTTCGGGCACCGGGGAGCTGTTTTTT. The chain joins TRBV30 to TRBJ2-2; maybe TRBD2 (5 bases). CDR1 GTSNPN and CDR2 SVGIG come from the germline V gene (reference sequence). The CDR3 runs to 14 residues. The germline V and J ends were trimmed by 4 bases and 4 bases, with 13 bases remaining between them. The whole variable domain, filled in from reference TRBV30 and TRBJ2-2, reads SQTIHQWPATLVQPVGSPLSLECTVEGTSNPNLYWYRQAAGRGLQLLFYSVGIGQISSEVPQNLSASRPQDRQFILSSKKLLLSDSGFYLCAWMAGSGTGELFFGEGSRLTVL.

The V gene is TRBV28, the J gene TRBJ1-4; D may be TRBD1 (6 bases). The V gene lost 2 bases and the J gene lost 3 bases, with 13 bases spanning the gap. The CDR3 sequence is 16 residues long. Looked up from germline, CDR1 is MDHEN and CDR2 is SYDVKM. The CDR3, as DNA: TGTGCCAGCAGTTTAGTTTCAGGGGTGGCTAATGAAAAACTGTTTTTT. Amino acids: CASSLVSGVANEKLFF.

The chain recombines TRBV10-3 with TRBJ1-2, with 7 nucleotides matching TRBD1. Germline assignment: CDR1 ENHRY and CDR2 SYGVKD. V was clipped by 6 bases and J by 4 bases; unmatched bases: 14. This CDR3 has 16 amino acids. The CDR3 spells CAISLDPGQPLYGYTF. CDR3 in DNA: TGTGCCATCAGCCTTGACCCGGGACAGCCCCTCTATGGCTACACCTTC.

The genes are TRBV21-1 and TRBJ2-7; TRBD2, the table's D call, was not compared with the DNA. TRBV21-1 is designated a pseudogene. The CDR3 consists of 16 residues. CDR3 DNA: TGTGCCAGCAGCGGTCGAGCGGGAGTGGAGTCCTACGAGCAGTACTTC. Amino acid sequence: CASSGRAGVESYEQYF.

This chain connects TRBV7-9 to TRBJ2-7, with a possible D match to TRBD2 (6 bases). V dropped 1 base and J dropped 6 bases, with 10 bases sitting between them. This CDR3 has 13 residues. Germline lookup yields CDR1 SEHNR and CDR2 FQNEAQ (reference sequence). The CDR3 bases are TGTGCCAGCAGCTTAGAAACTAGCAGCGAGCAGTACTTC. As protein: CASSLETSSEQYF.

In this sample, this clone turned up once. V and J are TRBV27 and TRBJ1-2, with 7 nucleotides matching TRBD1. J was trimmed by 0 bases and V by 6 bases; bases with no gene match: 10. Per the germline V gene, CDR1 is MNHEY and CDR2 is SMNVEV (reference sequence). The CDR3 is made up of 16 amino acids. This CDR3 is CASRRTGAQANYGYTF. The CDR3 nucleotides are TGTGCCAGCAGACGTACAGGGGCGCAGGCTAACTATGGCTACACCTTC.

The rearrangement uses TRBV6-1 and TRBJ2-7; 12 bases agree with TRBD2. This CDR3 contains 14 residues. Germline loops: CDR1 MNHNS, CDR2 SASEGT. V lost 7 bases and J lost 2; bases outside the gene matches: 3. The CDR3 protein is CASTSSGRAYEQYF. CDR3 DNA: TGTGCCAGCACCTCTAGCGGGAGGGCCTACGAGCAGTACTTC.

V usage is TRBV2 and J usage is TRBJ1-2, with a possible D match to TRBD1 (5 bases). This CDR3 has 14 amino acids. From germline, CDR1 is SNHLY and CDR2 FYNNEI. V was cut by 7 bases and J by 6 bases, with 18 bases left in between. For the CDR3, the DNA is TGTGCCAGCAAACGTGAGGGACCAAGCAATGGCTACACCTTC. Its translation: CASKREGPSNGYTF.